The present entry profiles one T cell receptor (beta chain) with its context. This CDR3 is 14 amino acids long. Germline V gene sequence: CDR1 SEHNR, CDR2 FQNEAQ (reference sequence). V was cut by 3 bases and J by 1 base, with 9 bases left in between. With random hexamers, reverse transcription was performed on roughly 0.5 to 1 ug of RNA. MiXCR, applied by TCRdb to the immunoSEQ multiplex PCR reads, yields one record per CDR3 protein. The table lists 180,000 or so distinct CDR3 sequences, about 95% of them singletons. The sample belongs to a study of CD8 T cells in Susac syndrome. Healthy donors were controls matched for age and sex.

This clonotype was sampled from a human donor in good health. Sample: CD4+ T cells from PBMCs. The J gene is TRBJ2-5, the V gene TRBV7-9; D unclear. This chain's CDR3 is CASSFFGSQETQYF. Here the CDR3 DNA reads TGTGCCAGCAGCTTCTTCGGTAGCCAAGAGACCCAGTACTTC. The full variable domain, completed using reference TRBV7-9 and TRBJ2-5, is DTGVSQNPRHKITKRGQNVTFRCDPISEHNRLYWYRQTLGQGPEFLTYFQNEAQLEKSRLLSDRFSAERPKGSFSTLEIQRTEQGDSAMYLCASSFFGSQETQYFGPGTRLLVL.